One sample yielded the 26 T cell receptor beta chains listed below, sequenced in a study of siplizumab effects on memory and regulatory T cells (dated by TCRdb to between 2018 and 2021). Library generation was performed with the immunoSEQ multiplex PCR assay. The immuneACCESS repertoire file appears here via TCRdb, limited to in-frame rearrangements. These files lack a portion of the clones; in checked studies, under half of the deficit traces to unresolved V genes, and the cause of the others is not known. The sample records 100,000 or so clones, about 92% of which are singletons. Approximately 0.71% of the sample rests with the top ten. The specimen was Tregs sorted from blood. The receptors here all came from a human donor in good health.

Points on this clone: Sequence at one end of the junction differs from germline and may be a read error. V is TRBV5-1 and J is TRBJ2-7, with D possibly TRBD1 on 7 matching bases. The CDR3 spans 14 residues. The germline V gene has CDR1 SGHRS and CDR2 YFSETQ. Written as DNA, the CDR3 is TGTGCCAGCAGCTTGTACCCAGGGGGGTACGAGCAGTACTTC. Translating gives CASSLYPGGYEQYF. Complete variable domain (other parts from reference TRBV5-1 and TRBJ2-7): KAGVTQTPRYLIKTRGQQVTLSCSPISGHRSVSWYQQTPGQGLQFLFEYFSETQRNKGNFPGRFSGRQFSNSRSEMNVSTLELGDSALYLCASSLYPGGYEQYFGPGTRLTVT.

The gene calls are TRBV23-1 and TRBJ2-7; D is ambiguous. TRBV23-1 is filed as an ORF, its function uncertain. The V end lost 7 bases, the J end lost 6 bases, and 7 bases lay between the germline ends. The CDR3 is 10 residues long. CDR3 DNA: TGCGCCAGCAAGTACGCCGAGCAGTACTTC. It is translated as CASKYAEQYF.

The chain is built from TRBV6-1 and TRBJ1-5; 7 nucleotides agree with TRBD1. The CDR3 sequence is 14 residues long. With 7 bases clipped from V and 4 bases from J, the junction kept 7 bases outside the gene matches. Germline CDR1 reads MNHNS; CDR2 reads SASEGT. CDR3 region: CASTYRGLNQPQHF. The CDR3, as DNA: TGTGCCAGCACCTACAGGGGCCTAAATCAGCCCCAGCATTTT.

The V call is TRBV5-6, the J call TRBJ2-7; 7 bases agree with TRBD2. Germline loops: CDR1 SGHDT, CDR2 YYEEEE. V shed 1 base and J 2 bases; nucleotides not matched to a gene: 9. The CDR3 extends over 16 amino acids. CDR3 coding DNA: TGTGCCAGCAGCTTGTTTCGCCTAGCGGAGCCCTACGAGCAGTACTTC. Translating gives CASSLFRLAEPYEQYF.

J is TRBJ2-5 and V is TRBV9; 7 nucleotides align to TRBD2. Per germline, CDR1 SGDLS and CDR2 YYNGEE. The length of the CDR3 is 16 residues. V gave up 4 bases and J gave up 4 bases; unmatched junction bases: 13. DNA for the CDR3: TGTGCCAGCAGCCCCCGGGGGGATACTACCCCAGAGACCCAGTACTTC. This codes for CASSPRGDTTPETQYF.

The chain uses TRBV18 and TRBJ2-1, with 9 bases identical to TRBD2. V lost 3 bases, J lost 7 bases, and 4 bases stayed unmatched. The CDR3 is 14 residues long. Germline V CDR1 and CDR2: KGHSH, LQKENI. In DNA, the CDR3 is TGTGCCAGCTCACCTAGCGGGAGTCTAAATGAGCAGTTCTTC. Amino acid sequence: CASSPSGSLNEQFF.

The table lists this clone with a count of one. The chain has TRBV6-5 and TRBJ2-7; 7 bases match TRBD1. CDR3 length equals 15 residues. Germline values: CDR1 MNHEY, CDR2 SVGAGI. V lost 0 bases to trimming and J lost 5 bases; unmatched junction nucleotides: 7. This CDR3 reads CASSYSSDRTHEQYF. The CDR3 DNA reads TGTGCCAGCAGTTACTCCTCGGACAGGACGCACGAGCAGTACTTC.

The chain carries TRBV6-1 and TRBJ2-7; 7 bases map to TRBD1. The CDR3 covers 13 residues. The V segment lost 2 bases and the J segment 6 bases; nucleotides outside the gene matches: 4. CDR1 MNHNS and CDR2 SASEGT come from the germline V gene. The CDR3 region is CASSEIGGAEQYF. DNA for the CDR3: TGTGCCAGCAGTGAAATAGGGGGCGCCGAGCAGTACTTC.

The chain joins TRBV7-3 to TRBJ2-1, with D uncertain. Deletions cut 4 bases from V and 14 bases from J, with 15 bases between. The CDR3 length is 12 residues. The germline CDR1 and CDR2 sequences are SGHTA and FQGTGA. For the CDR3, the DNA is TGTGCCAGCAGCTCCCCCCCTGGGAATAAGTTCTTC. Translated: CASSSPPGNKFF. The complete variable domain, with remaining parts taken from reference TRBV7-3 and TRBJ2-1, reads GAGVSQTPSNKVTEKGKYVELRCDPISGHTALYWYRQSLGQGPEFLIYFQGTGAADDSGLPNDRFFAVRPEGSVSTLKIQRTERGDSAVYLCASSSPPGNKFFGPGTRLTVL.

The rearrangement links TRBV6-5 to TRBJ2-7, with 11 bases that match TRBD2. There are 16 residues in the CDR3. Germline CDR1 MNHEY, CDR2 SVGAGI. Trimming took 4 bases from V and 4 from J; bases not matched to a gene: 9. CDR3 nucleotide sequence: TGTGCCAGCAGTTCCCTAGCGGGAGGCCGTCGATACGAGCAGTACTTC. Protein product: CASSSLAGGRRYEQYF.

This clone was seen only once. The V gene is TRBV5-1, the J gene TRBJ2-1, with D perhaps given as TRBD1 or TRBD2 (5 bases each). With 4 bases removed from V and 7 bases from J, the gap between germline ends came to 21 bases. This CDR3 region has 16 residues. The germline CDR1 and CDR2 sequences are SGHRS and YFSETQ. CDR3 sequence (DNA): TGCGCCAGCAGCGGGGGACGGGCAGGACCTGGTAATGAGCAGTTCTTC. Its translation: CASSGGRAGPGNEQFF.

The chain joins TRBV7-3 to TRBJ2-3; D is perhaps TRBD2 (6 bases). The ends were cut back, 3 bases at V and 4 bases at J, with 8 bases in the middle. The CDR3 has 13 amino acids. Germline lookup yields CDR1 SGHTA and CDR2 FQGTGA. The CDR3 sequence is CASSFGDSDTQYF. The CDR3 nucleotides are TGTGCCAGCAGCTTCGGGGACTCAGATACGCAGTATTTT.

The V and J genes are TRBV30 and TRBJ1-2, with 9 bases aligning to TRBD1. The CDR3 loop spans 12 amino acids. The J segment lost 9 bases and the V segment lost 1 base, leaving 3 bases of the junction unmatched. CDR1 and CDR2 from the germline V gene are GTSNPN and SVGIG (reference sequence). The CDR3: CAWSGDRESYTF. Written as DNA, the CDR3 is TGTGCCTGGAGTGGGGACAGGGAGAGCTACACCTTC.

The chain has TRBV7-9 and TRBJ2-3, with 12 bases aligning to TRBD2. The CDR3 covers 16 residues. The trim removed 5 bases at V and 2 bases at J, leaving 5 bases unmatched. Germline CDR1 and CDR2: SEHNR and FQNEAQ (reference sequence). CDR3 nucleotides: TGTGCCAGCAGCCGAGGGACTAGCGGGTTCACAGATACGCAGTATTTT. This sequence encodes CASSRGTSGFTDTQYF.

This chain connects TRBV19 to TRBJ2-3, with D unresolved. The V gene's germline CDR1 is LNHDA and CDR2 SQIVND (reference sequence). The V end was cut by 0 bases, the J end by 2 bases, with 6 bases between. This CDR3 region has 14 residues. CDR3 amino acids: CASSIDRYTDTQYF. Here the CDR3 DNA reads TGTGCCAGTAGTATAGACAGATACACAGATACGCAGTATTTT.

This clone was found once. The chain couples TRBV5-1 to TRBJ2-2; 9 positions match TRBD1. There are 14 residues in the CDR3. Germline V gene data show CDR1 as SGHRS and CDR2 as YFSETQ. The trim removed 4 bases at V and 5 bases at J, leaving 3 bases unmatched. The CDR3 spells CASSGTGITGELFF. The CDR3 region has the DNA TGCGCCAGCAGCGGGACAGGGATTACCGGGGAGCTGTTTTTT. Full variable domain (rest looked up from reference TRBV5-1 and TRBJ2-2): KAGVTQTPRYLIKTRGQQVTLSCSPISGHRSVSWYQQTPGQGLQFLFEYFSETQRNKGNFPGRFSGRQFSNSRSEMNVSTLELGDSALYLCASSGTGITGELFFGEGSRLTVL.

The V gene is TRBV11-1, the J gene TRBJ2-7; D unclear. This CDR3 has 11 residues. V shed 3 bases and J shed 5 bases, with 5 bases lying between them. CDR1 is SGHAT and CDR2 is FQDESV in the germline V gene (reference sequence). This chain's CDR3 is CASSFRDEQYF. For the CDR3, the DNA is TGTGCCAGCAGCTTTAGGGACGAGCAGTACTTC.

CDR3 loop: CASSPPSLYEQYF. CDR3 nucleotide sequence: TGTGCCAGCAGCCCCCCTTCCCTCTACGAGCAGTACTTC. The chain uses TRBV7-3 and TRBJ2-7; D not certain. Germline loops: CDR1 SGHTA, CDR2 FQGTGA. The CDR3 is 13 amino acids. V lost 5 bases and J lost 3, with 11 bases in between.

This chain connects TRBV5-6 to TRBJ2-7, with TRBD1 matching 10 bases. The ends lost 2 bases at V and 3 bases at J; junction bases unmatched: 5. This CDR3 region has 15 residues. Looked up from germline, CDR1 is SGHDT and CDR2 is YYEEEE. CDR3 coding DNA: TGTGCCAGCAGCTTTCCGGGACAGGGGTACTACGAGCAGTACTTC. Translating gives CASSFPGQGYYEQYF.

CDR3 protein: CASSIKGQGIAGGIYEQYF. CDR3 coding DNA: TGTGCCAGTAGTATCAAGGGACAGGGGATCGCGGGAGGGATCTACGAGCAGTACTTC. The V and J genes are TRBV19 and TRBJ2-7, with D maybe TRBD1 (10 bases). Germline V gene sequence: CDR1 LNHDA, CDR2 SQIVND (reference sequence). The CDR3 is 19 residues long. V was cut by 3 bases and J by 3 bases, with 27 bases left in between.

The gene calls are TRBV6-5 and TRBJ2-1; D is possibly TRBD2 (5 bases). V lost 7 bases, J lost 8 bases, and 18 bases lay in between. Germline V gives CDR1 MNHEY, CDR2 SVGAGI. The CDR3 loop spans 14 amino acids. As DNA, the CDR3 is TGTGCCAGCACCCCTAGCCCTTCTTTCGATGAGCAGTTCTTC. Translating it yields CASTPSPSFDEQFF.

The chain combines TRBV9 with TRBJ2-7, with D unclear. Germline CDR1 reads SGDLS; CDR2 reads YYNGEE. The CDR3 covers 13 residues. Trimming removed 4 bases at V and 6 bases at J, with 14 bases between. CDR3 region: CASSPRHPGEQYF. In nucleotides, the CDR3 is TGTGCCAGCAGCCCGAGGCACCCAGGCGAGCAGTACTTC.

V is TRBV5-1 and J is TRBJ2-5, with D possibly TRBD1 on 5 matching bases. This CDR3 is 14 amino acids long. Trimming removed 0 bases at V and 2 bases at J, with 8 bases between. The germline CDR1 and CDR2 sequences are SGHRS and YFSETQ. The CDR3 loop is CASSLGQTQETQYF. The CDR3 coding sequence is TGCGCCAGCAGCTTGGGACAGACTCAAGAGACCCAGTACTTC.

V is TRBV6-5 and J is TRBJ2-5; D is unresolved. There are 14 residues in the CDR3. CDR1 and CDR2 from the germline V gene are MNHEY and SVGAGI. V was trimmed by 4 bases and J by 4 bases, leaving 13 bases between them. The CDR3, as DNA: TGTGCCAGCAGTTCGTATGGCGTAAGAGAGACCCAGTACTTC. It specifies CASSSYGVRETQYF.

Notes on this clone: A junction boundary mismatches the germline segment, possibly from a read error. The rearrangement links TRBV4-1 to TRBJ1-4; 8 bases fit TRBD1. The CDR3 runs 17 residues. Germline CDR1 MGHRA, CDR2 YSYEKL. CDR3 nucleotide sequence: TGCGCTAGCACTAACAGGGGGGTTCGTGCAACTAATGAAAAACTGTTTTTT. This codes for CASTNRGVRATNEKLFF.

Here the CDR3 reads CASSSSGYTDTQYF. The CDR3 region has the DNA TGTGCCAGCAGTTCTTCCGGCTACACAGATACGCAGTATTTT. The V gene is TRBV6-1, the J gene TRBJ2-3; D ambiguous. V lost 5 bases to trimming and J lost 2 bases, with 11 bases between them. CDR1 and CDR2 from the germline V gene are MNHNS and SASEGT. The CDR3 totals 14 residues.